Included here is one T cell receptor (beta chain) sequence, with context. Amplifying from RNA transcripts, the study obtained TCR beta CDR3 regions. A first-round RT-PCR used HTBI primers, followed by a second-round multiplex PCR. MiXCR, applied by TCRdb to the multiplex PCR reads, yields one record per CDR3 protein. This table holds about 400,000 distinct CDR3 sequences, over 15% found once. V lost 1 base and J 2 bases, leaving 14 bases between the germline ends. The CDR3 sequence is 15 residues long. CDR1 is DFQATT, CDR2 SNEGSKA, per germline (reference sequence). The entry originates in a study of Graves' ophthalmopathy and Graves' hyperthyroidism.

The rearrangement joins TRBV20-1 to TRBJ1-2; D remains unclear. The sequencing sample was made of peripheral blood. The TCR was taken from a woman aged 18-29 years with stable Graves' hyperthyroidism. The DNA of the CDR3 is TGCAGTGCTAGAGGCGTCAGCGGAATAAACTATGGCTACACCTTC. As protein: CSARGVSGINYGYTF.